This record covers a single TCR beta chain. This sample is drawn from a study of blood T cell repertoires in COVID-19. On the study more broadly: Collection of acute and convalescent COVID-19 samples took place in the United States, Italy and Spain.

CDR1 is SGHNT, CDR2 YYREEE, per germline (reference sequence). The CDR3 runs 15 residues. Trimming at V came to 5 bases and at J to 4 bases, leaving 9 bases not matched to a gene. Sequencing used immunoSEQ multiplex PCR; TCRdb keeps in-frame clones, though not all of them. The data hold 35,000 to 55,000 clones, with 85% observed a single time. The sequence was collected from a woman between 65 and 79 years old in a cohort sampled during active COVID-19. The sequenced sample consisted of peripheral blood. The V and J genes are TRBV5-4 and TRBJ1-2, with 9 nucleotides matching TRBD1. In DNA form, the CDR3 reads TGTGCCAGCAGATTACAGGGGGCGAGCGCCTATGGCTACACCTTC. It encodes CASRLQGASAYGYTF.